What follows describes a single T cell receptor (beta chain). All of the isolated RNA was reverse transcribed, so expressed TCRB transcripts were sequenced. TCRdb keeps only in-frame clones here, not all; method: immunoSEQ multiplex PCR. The sample contains some 180,000 clones, about 13% of which appear only once. This entry is derived from a study of beta chain features in type 1 diabetes. The J segment lost 4 bases and the V segment lost 5 bases, leaving 9 bases of the junction unmatched. This CDR3 has 14 residues. Germline V gene lookup returns CDR1 GTSNPN and CDR2 SVGIG (reference sequence). The J gene is TRBJ2-3, the V gene TRBV30; 7 positions match TRBD2. The source material was central memory CD4+ T cells from blood. The receptor was derived from a woman between 18 and 29 years old in good health. The CDR3: CAWAKGGRADTQYF. CDR3 DNA: TGTGCCTGGGCCAAAGGCGGGAGAGCAGATACGCAGTATTTT.